The rows below give T cell receptor beta chains drawn from one sample of a study of T cell changes during pregnancy in multiple sclerosis. The assay was immunoSEQ multiplex PCR, and TCRdb's table has in-frame clones only and misses some. The sample has 85,000 to 120,000 clones; about 90% are singletons. The sample in question was peripheral blood, obtained after pregnancy. These receptors were collected from a female donor with multiple sclerosis, enrolled in a pregnancy study. CDR3s include the opening cysteine and the closing phenylalanine or tryptophan. D genes are given only for firm matches. Where a row states a size, it is once, few, many or the class of an expanded clone; other rows omit it.

>TRBV9|TRBJ1-6|-|-
CASSPQGFGNSPLHF
TGTGCCAGCAGCCCCCAGGGATTCGGTAATTCACCCCTCCACTTT
>TRBV19|TRBJ2-1|-|TRBD2
CASSIDLGEAGVANEQFF
TGTGCCAGTAGTATAGATCTGGGAGAAGCGGGGGTCGCTAATGAGCAGTTCTTC
>TRBV7-6|TRBJ2-3|-|TRBD2
CASSLGAGGTDTQYF
TGTGCCAGCAGCTTAGGAGCGGGGGGCACAGATACGCAGTATTTT
>TRBV2|TRBJ1-1|few|-
CASMGGVRYTEAFF
TGTGCCAGCATGGGGGGGGTACGGTACACTGAAGCTTTCTTT
>TRBV5-6|TRBJ2-7|-|-
CASSLGTGLTYEQYF
TGTGCCAGCAGCTTGGGAACAGGACTAACCTACGAGCAGTACTTC
>TRBV7-2|TRBJ1-3|-|-
CASSSQTGLRGNTIYF
TGTGCCAGCAGCTCGCAAACAGGGCTTCGTGGAAACACCATATATTTT
>TRBV6-1|TRBJ1-5|-|TRBD1
CASSATGLINQPQHF
TGTGCCAGCAGTGCGACAGGGCTTATCAATCAGCCCCAGCATTTT
>TRBV27|TRBJ2-3|once|-
CASSALPVRVGTDTQYF
TGTGCCAGCAGTGCCCTCCCGGTCAGGGTAGGCACAGATACGCAGTATTTT
>TRBV2|TRBJ1-1|-|TRBD1
CASRFDRGNTEAFF
TGTGCCAGCAGGTTCGACAGGGGGAACACTGAAGCTTTCTTT
>TRBV19|TRBJ1-2|-|TRBD1
CASSDQGAANYGYTF
TGTGCCAGTAGTGACCAGGGGGCCGCTAACTATGGCTACACCTTC
>TRBV27|TRBJ1-5|-|-
CASSLYPPGADSNQPQHF
TGTGCCAGCAGTTTATACCCTCCCGGAGCGGATAGCAATCAGCCCCAGCATTTT
>TRBV19|TRBJ1-1|-|-
CASSIGRQRAFF
TGTGCCAGTAGTATCGGTCGACAGAGAGCTTTCTTT
>TRBV7-9|TRBJ2-7|-|TRBD1
CASSPDRVTYEQYF
TGTGCCAGCAGCCCCGACAGGGTGACCTACGAGCAGTACTTC
>TRBV9|TRBJ1-3|-|-
CASSVGLADRTYSGNTIYF
TGTGCCAGCAGCGTAGGCCTAGCGGACAGAACTTACTCTGGAAACACCATATATTTT
>TRBV27|TRBJ2-1|-|-
CASSQNYNEQFF
TGTGCCAGCAGCCAAAATTACAATGAGCAGTTCTTC
>TRBV27|TRBJ2-2|once|TRBD2
CASSLWLAGGQGTGELFF
TGTGCCAGCAGTTTATGGCTAGCGGGAGGGCAAGGTACCGGGGAGCTGTTTTTT
>TRBV27|TRBJ2-3|once|-
CASSLGLRGDTQYF
TGTGCCAGCAGTTTAGGGTTGAGGGGGGATACGCAGTATTTT
>TRBV28|TRBJ1-2|-|-
CASSLSLGYTF
TGTGCCAGCAGTTTATCTCTCGGCTACACCTTC
>TRBV20-1|TRBJ2-4|-|-
CSARGPTIQYF
TGCAGTGCTAGAGGGCCAACCATTCAGTACTTC
>TRBV5-1|TRBJ1-1|-|-
CASSLVGGWDTEAFF
TGCGCCAGCAGCTTGGTGGGGGGGTGGGACACTGAAGCTTTCTTT
>TRBV9|TRBJ2-3|-|TRBD2
CASSARGGITDTQYF
TGTGCCAGCAGCGCCCGGGGGGGAATTACAGATACGCAGTATTTT
>TRBV2|TRBJ2-7|many|-
CASSETAYEQYF
TGTGCCAGCAGTGAAACTGCCTACGAGCAGTACTTC
>TRBV9|TRBJ1-1|-|-
CASSVGLINTEAFF
TGTGCCAGCAGCGTGGGACTGATCAACACTGAAGCTTTCTTT
>TRBV18|TRBJ1-4|-|-
CASSPPAGTNEKLFF
TGTGCCAGCTCACCACCAGCAGGGACTAATGAAAAACTGTTTTTT
>TRBV5-1|TRBJ1-1|-|TRBD1
CASSYRDRASEAFF
TGCGCCAGCAGCTACCGGGACAGGGCTTCCGAAGCTTTCTTT
>TRBV5-4|TRBJ2-5|-|TRBD1
CASSQTGGWKTQYF
TGTGCCAGCAGCCAGACAGGGGGCTGGAAGACCCAGTACTTC
>TRBV6-5|TRBJ2-3|once|TRBD1
CASSLGQGRTDTQYF
TGTGCCAGCAGTCTCGGACAGGGGCGGACAGATACGCAGTATTTT
>TRBV27|TRBJ1-5|-|-
CASSLSRDTYSNQPQHF
TGTGCCAGCAGTTTATCGAGGGACACATATAGCAATCAGCCCCAGCATTTT
>TRBV7-6|TRBJ2-7|-|TRBD2
CASSLYPRALAATVPPYEQYF
TGTGCCAGCAGCTTATACCCCCGGGCCCTAGCGGCCACAGTGCCACCCTACGAGCAGTACTTC
>TRBV6-1|TRBJ1-5|-|-
CASSGDTQGNQPQHF
TGTGCCAGCAGTGGAGATACACAGGGAAATCAGCCCCAGCATTTT
>TRBV29-1|TRBJ2-7|-|-
CSVVARSSYEQYF
TGCAGCGTTGTAGCGAGGAGCTCCTACGAGCAGTACTTC
>TRBV28|TRBJ1-1|-|-
CASVASHLNTEAFF
TGTGCCAGCGTAGCGAGCCATTTGAACACTGAAGCTTTCTTT
>TRBV19|TRBJ2-2|-|TRBD2
CASSIGLAGSPGELFF
TGTGCCAGTAGTATAGGGCTAGCGGGCAGCCCCGGGGAGCTGTTTTTT
>TRBV9|TRBJ1-2|once|-
CASSVEQGGSYTF
TGTGCCAGCAGCGTAGAACAGGGTGGTAGCTACACCTTC
>TRBV5-6|TRBJ2-5|-|-
CASSLGLYQETQYF
TGTGCCAGCAGCTTGGGACTATACCAAGAGACCCAGTACTTC
>TRBV9|TRBJ1-5|-|-
CASSQGLNQPQHF
TGTGCCAGCAGTCAGGGCCTCAATCAGCCCCAGCATTTT
>TRBV18|TRBJ2-1|-|TRBD2
CASSLGLADNEQFF
TGTGCCAGCTCACTGGGACTAGCGGACAATGAGCAGTTCTTC
>TRBV19|TRBJ1-5|-|TRBD1
CASSPGTGGTSNQPQHF
TGTGCCAGTAGTCCGGGGACAGGGGGAACGAGCAATCAGCCCCAGCATTTT
>TRBV6-6|TRBJ2-1|-|TRBD1
CASSYSGTGLTDEQFF
TGTGCCAGCAGTTACTCCGGGACAGGGCTCACTGATGAGCAGTTCTTC
>TRBV5-1|TRBJ2-7|-|-
CASSPPRLNYEQYF
TGCGCCAGCAGCCCTCCGCGACTAAACTACGAGCAGTACTTC
>TRBV30|TRBJ1-1|-|TRBD1
CAWSPMTGTEAFF
TGTGCCTGGAGCCCCATGACAGGGACTGAAGCTTTCTTT
>TRBV21-1|TRBJ2-1|-|-
CASSKAGRLCGSYNEQFF
TGTGCCAGCAGCAAAGCAGGGAGACTTTGTGGTTCTTACAATGAGCAGTTCTTC
>TRBV6-1|TRBJ2-5|-|-
CASRKGQFQETQYF
TGTGCCAGCAGAAAAGGACAGTTCCAAGAGACCCAGTACTTC
>TRBV5-4|TRBJ2-1|-|-
CASSLEGGLGLTNEQFF
TGTGCCAGCAGCTTGGAAGGCGGACTGGGGTTGACTAATGAGCAGTTCTTC
>TRBV5-6|TRBJ2-7|-|TRBD1
CASSSRTGSYEQYF
TGTGCCAGCAGCTCCCGGACAGGCTCCTACGAGCAGTACTTC
>TRBV4-1|TRBJ1-2|-|TRBD1
CASSRDREEKGKPNYGYTF
TGCGCCAGCAGCCGAGACAGGGAAGAAAAGGGAAAGCCTAACTATGGCTACACCTTC
>TRBV4-1|TRBJ1-6|-|-
CASSRGREDSPLHF
TGCGCCAGCAGCCGGGGCAGGGAGGATTCACCCCTCCACTTT
>TRBV5-1|TRBJ1-1|-|-
CASSLAPDPNTEAFF
TGCGCCAGCAGCTTGGCCCCAGATCCTAACACTGAAGCTTTCTTT
>TRBV6-1|TRBJ2-3|-|-
CASSEGQGEADTQYF
TGTGCCAGCAGTGAGGGCCAGGGGGAGGCAGATACGCAGTATTTT